This TCR beta chain emerged from a study of cytomegalovirus exposure and HLA in healthy donors. At the level of the study: Unique TCRs numbering some 80 million, obtained from HLA-typed donors, made up an early data release. Study conclusions and caveats: Earlier analysis looked at TCR beta V segments, and most were productive about 87% or about 30% of the time. There were some public TCRs occurring in many donors, but most TCR sequences were rare.

PCR employed 60 Vbeta and 13 Jbeta primers. Profiling relied on immunoSEQ multiplex PCR, and the TCRdb table lists in-frame clones only, not all of them. The repertoire holds fewer than 250,000 clones, roughly 80% seen once, with 2.5% to 3% in the top ten. CDR3 size: 14 residues. V lost 2 bases, J lost 1 base, and 8 bases lay in between. Germline V gives CDR1 SGHAT, CDR2 FQNNGV. To note about this clone: Its specificity is not known.

The origin of this receptor is a man younger than 45 in good health and CMV-seronegative. This rearrangement joins TRBV11-2 to TRBJ1-1, with D perhaps TRBD1 (5 bases). Sequences were obtained from PBMCs. The CDR3 coding sequence is TGTGCCAGCAGCTTAAGTGGACAGAACACTGAAGCTTTCTTT. Translated: CASSLSGQNTEAFF. The whole variable domain, filled in from reference TRBV11-2 and TRBJ1-1, reads EAGVAQSPRYKIIEKRQSVAFWCNPISGHATLYWYQQILGQGPKLLIQFQNNGVVDDSQLPKDRFSAERLKGVDSTLKIQPAKLEDSAVYLCASSLSGQNTEAFFGQGTRLTVV.